The clone carrying this TCR beta chain was seen once. Original processing notes: Reference gene primer amplification in the assay estimated nucleated cell counts. Some clones are missing from TCRdb's copy, which holds only in-frame ones; the method was immunoSEQ multiplex PCR. V and J calls and clone size are as listed in that table; D and trimming were resolved from the DNA. Among roughly 170,000 clones, nearly 80% were seen once, and the ten largest hold roughly 25%. The CDR3 is 19 residues long. CDR1 is PRHDT and CDR2 is FYEKMQ in the germline V gene (reference sequence). V shed 0 bases and J 5 bases; nucleotides not matched to a gene: 14. This specimen belongs to a study of blood T cell repertoires in COVID-19. Turning to the study itself: PBMCs, B-cell-depleted T cells, or T cells provided the cDNA or gDNA that made up the material.

The rearrangement links TRBV13 to TRBJ2-3; TRBD2 matches 10 bases. This clonotype was obtained from a woman between 70 and 85 years old with acute or convalescent COVID-19. Sequencing was carried out using peripheral blood. As DNA, the CDR3 is TGTGCCAGCAGCTTAGGGCGGCTAGCGGGAGACTACTGGGGAGATACGCAGTATTTT. This codes for CASSLGRLAGDYWGDTQYF.